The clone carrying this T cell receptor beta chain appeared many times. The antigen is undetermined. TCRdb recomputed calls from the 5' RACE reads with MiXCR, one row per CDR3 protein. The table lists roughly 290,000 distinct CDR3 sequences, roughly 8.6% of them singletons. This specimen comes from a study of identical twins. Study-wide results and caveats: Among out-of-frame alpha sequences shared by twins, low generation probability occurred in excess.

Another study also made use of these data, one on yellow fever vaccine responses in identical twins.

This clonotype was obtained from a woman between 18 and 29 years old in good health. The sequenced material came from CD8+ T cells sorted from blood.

The CDR3 reads CASSHSSGLNNEQFF. The CDR3, as DNA: TGCGCCAGCAGCCACTCTAGCGGCCTTAACAATGAGCAGTTCTTC. V and J are TRBV4-3 and TRBJ2-1, with 7 positions matching TRBD2. V shed 3 bases and J 5 bases; nucleotides not matched to a gene: 7. Germline V gene lookup returns CDR1 LGHNA and CDR2 YSLEER. There are 15 residues in the CDR3.